Below, 11 T cell receptor beta chains from the same sample are listed, as sequenced in a study of technical replicates of blood from four donors. Assay: immunoSEQ multiplex PCR; the TCRdb copy retains only in-frame clones and omits some. The sample yields about 75,000 clones, approximately 97% seen once. Sequenced sample: T cells isolated from PBMCs. The receptor set was obtained from a human donor in good health.

This rearrangement joins TRBV27 to TRBJ1-2; possible D gene TRBD1, 6 bases. Trimming removed 2 bases at V and 4 bases at J, with 14 bases between. The length of the CDR3 is 15 residues. Germline values: CDR1 MNHEY, CDR2 SMNVEV (reference sequence). CDR3 DNA: TGTGCCAGCAGTTTAACCGCGGACAGCTTCTATGGCTACACCTTC. This encodes CASSLTADSFYGYTF.

The V call is TRBV2, the J call TRBJ1-1; no clear D. Germline V lookup: CDR1 SNHLY, CDR2 FYNNEI. Trimming took 10 bases from V and 5 from J, leaving 14 bases between them. The CDR3 loop spans 12 amino acids. This CDR3 reads CATLGGRTEAFF. CDR3 nucleotide sequence: TGTGCCACCCTTGGAGGGCGAACTGAAGCTTTCTTT.

The rearrangement links TRBV28 to TRBJ2-1; 7 bases line up with TRBD1. The V gene end was trimmed by 7 bases and the J gene end by 6 bases; junction bases not matched to a gene: 6. The CDR3 covers 13 residues. Germline loops: CDR1 MDHEN, CDR2 SYDVKM. In nucleotides, the CDR3 is TGTGCCAGCAACTTAGGACAGGTCAATGAGCAGTTCTTC. Translated, it gives CASNLGQVNEQFF.

The chain has TRBV7-9 and TRBJ2-7; D may be TRBD2 (6 bases). V was pared by 7 bases and J by 7 bases, with 11 bases between. The CDR3 spans 11 residues. Germline lookup yields CDR1 SEHNR and CDR2 FQNEAQ (reference sequence). The CDR3 DNA reads as TGTGCCAGCACCGGGGGTGGAGAGCAGTACTTC. Its protein product is CASTGGGEQYF. Full variable domain (rest looked up from reference TRBV7-9 and TRBJ2-7): DTGVSQNPRHKITKRGQNVTFRCDPISEHNRLYWYRQTLGQGPEFLTYFQNEAQLEKSRLLSDRFSAERPKGSFSTLEIQRTEQGDSAMYLCASTGGGEQYFGPGTRLTVT.

V is TRBV5-1 and J is TRBJ2-7, with 10 bases matching TRBD1. The CDR3 length is 14 residues. Germline V lookup: CDR1 SGHRS, CDR2 YFSETQ. Germline trimming cut 2 bases from V and 7 bases from J; bases unmatched to any gene: 6. CDR3 nucleotides: TGCGCCAGCAGCTTAGACAGGGGGCTTGAGGAGCAGTACTTC. Residues: CASSLDRGLEEQYF.

The gene calls are TRBV11-2 and TRBJ1-1; a weak D match, TRBD1 (5 bases). The V end lost 2 bases, the J end lost 3 bases, and 13 bases lay between the germline ends. CDR3 length: 15 amino acids. The germline CDR1 and CDR2 sequences are SGHAT and FQNNGV. The CDR3 DNA is TGTGCCAGCAGCTTAACCTGGGGCCGGGACACTGAAGCTTTCTTT. Amino acid sequence: CASSLTWGRDTEAFF.

This chain connects TRBV2 to TRBJ2-7, with TRBD2 matching over 10 bases. CDR1 and CDR2 (germline): SNHLY, FYNNEI. After removal of 6 bases from V and 4 bases from J, the junction contained 12 bases not matched to a gene. This CDR3 comprises 16 residues. In DNA form, the CDR3 reads TGTGCCAGCAGGCAGGGGGCTAGCGGGAGAGGATACGAGCAGTACTTC. It encodes CASRQGASGRGYEQYF.

Written as DNA, the CDR3 is TGTGCCAGCAGCCCGACTCTTAACTATGGCTACACCTTC. Translation gives CASSPTLNYGYTF. The chain combines TRBV7-8 with TRBJ1-2; the D is unclear. Per the germline V gene, CDR1 is SGHVS and CDR2 is FQNEAQ. This CDR3 is built from 13 residues. Trimming took 5 bases from V and 1 from J, leaving 8 bases between them.

V usage is TRBV7-3 and J usage is TRBJ2-7; D is undetermined. The CDR3 loop spans 18 amino acids. Trimming cost V 1 base and J 4 bases, with 23 bases left between them. Germline V lookup: CDR1 SGHTA, CDR2 FQGTGA. CDR3 sequence reads: CASSLSLEARLEVYEQYF. CDR3 nucleotides: TGTGCCAGCAGCTTAAGTCTTGAGGCGCGGCTAGAAGTTTACGAGCAGTACTTC.

The chain links TRBV7-2 to TRBJ1-4; the D is unclear. Germline V lookup: CDR1 SGHTA, CDR2 FQGNSA. The length of the CDR3 is 15 residues. V lost 1 base and J 4 bases, leaving 10 bases between the germline ends. The CDR3 loop is CASSLGGQLNEKLFF. CDR3 DNA: TGTGCCAGCAGCTTAGGAGGGCAGCTTAATGAAAAACTGTTTTTT.

The rearrangement uses TRBV9 and TRBJ1-1; 7 nucleotides line up with TRBD1. Germline assignment: CDR1 SGDLS and CDR2 YYNGEE. Losses at the gene ends were 2 bases for V and 6 bases for J; bases not matched to a gene: 1. CDR3 length: 12 amino acids. The CDR3, as DNA: TGTGCCAGCAGCGTTGGGACAGCTGAAGCTTTCTTT. Translation: CASSVGTAEAFF. Supplemented by reference TRBV9 and TRBJ1-1, the full variable domain reads DSGVTQTPKHLITATGQRVTLRCSPRSGDLSVYWYQQSLDQGLQFLIQYYNGEERAKGNILERFSAQQFPDLHSELNLSSLELGDSALYFCASSVGTAEAFFGQGTRLTVV.